This T cell receptor beta chain was sequenced during a study of T cell responses to AZD1222 COVID-19 vaccine. Method: immunoSEQ multiplex PCR; TCRdb's copy keeps in-frame clones and lacks some. The sample has 150,000 to 200,000 clones, 90% to 95% seen once. With 5 bases removed from V and 0 bases from J, the gap between germline ends came to 7 bases. Germline V gene data show CDR1 as SGHAT and CDR2 as FQNNGV. The CDR3 is 13 amino acids. The genes are TRBV11-2 and TRBJ1-2; no definite D call. The receptor's source is an adult who received the AZD1222 COVID-19 vaccine. Specimen: peripheral blood, collected 28 days after the second AZD1222 dose. The CDR3 nucleotides read TGTGCCAGCAGCGCCCTGACTAACTATGGCTACACCTTC. It yields the protein CASSALTNYGYTF.